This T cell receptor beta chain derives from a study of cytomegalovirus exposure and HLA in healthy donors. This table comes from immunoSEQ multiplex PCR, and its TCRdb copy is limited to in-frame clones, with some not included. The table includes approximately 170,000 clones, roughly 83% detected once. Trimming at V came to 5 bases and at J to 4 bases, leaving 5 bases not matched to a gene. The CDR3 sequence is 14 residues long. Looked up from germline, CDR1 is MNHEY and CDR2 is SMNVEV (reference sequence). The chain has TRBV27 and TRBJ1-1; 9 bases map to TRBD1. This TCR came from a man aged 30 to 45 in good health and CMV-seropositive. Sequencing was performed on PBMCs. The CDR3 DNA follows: TGTGCCAGCAGTCCCACAGGGGGCGTCACTGAAGCTTTCTTT. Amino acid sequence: CASSPTGGVTEAFF.